This T cell receptor beta chain came from a study of T cells after yellow fever vaccination. Study-wide results and limits: Weaker, the secondary response peaked sooner, at day 5 versus 15. Once the booster was given, most primary-vaccination clones reappeared, at 95% to 98% for CD4 and more than 85% for CD8.

This clonotype was seen only a few times. Its antigen remains unidentified. TCRdb reanalysed the 5' RACE reads using MiXCR and keeps one entry per CDR3 protein. Among 550,000 to 750,000 distinct CDR3 sequences listed, about 14% were seen once. Per germline, CDR1 SGHTA and CDR2 FQGNSA. The CDR3 extends over 15 amino acids. Trimming took 5 bases from V and 1 from J; bases not matched to a gene: 3. The TCR sequence derives from a man under 40 who received the YFV17D yellow fever vaccine. V and J are TRBV7-2 and TRBJ2-5, with 11 nucleotides matching TRBD2. The sequenced sample was PBMCs, obtained on the day of the yellow fever booster vaccination. CDR3 bases: TGTGCCAGCAGCATCACTAGCGGGAGCCAAGAGACCCAGTACTTC. Its translation: CASSITSGSQETQYF.